This T cell receptor beta chain was captured by sequencing in a study of CD8+ T cells in alopecia areata. Findings and caveats of the study: Given one nonresponder, whether baseline CD8+ expansion relates to response remains uncertain. Scalp samples also yield sequences from resident alphabeta T cells of normal skin. Patients showed less clear TCR sequence sharing than mice, possibly partly because of HLA diversity. In scalp and blood during tofacitinib, many expanded lesional clones persisted.

A note on this clone: Its antigen is currently unknown.

Sequencing templates came from extracted RNA that was reverse transcribed into cDNA. Sequencing used immunoSEQ multiplex PCR; TCRdb keeps in-frame clones, though not all of them. This sample has around 140,000 clones, with roughly nine tenths found just once. The treatment is: oral pan-JAK inhibitor, 5-10 mg twice daily. V lost 1 base and J lost 2, with 14 bases in between. CDR3 length: 15 residues. Germline values: CDR1 SQVTM, CDR2 ANQGSEA. Sample: CD8+ T cells sorted from blood, taken at week 4, from a patient treated with tofacitinib. This sequence was found in a human donor with alopecia areata. The rearrangement links TRBV29-1 to TRBJ1-2; D possibly corresponds to TRBD1 (6 bases). In DNA, the CDR3 is TGCAGCGTTGAAGCCGGCCAGGGGCGCAACTATGGCTACACCTTC. Translated, it gives CSVEAGQGRNYGYTF. Supplemented by reference TRBV29-1 and TRBJ1-2, the full variable domain reads SAVISQKPSRDICQRGTSLTIQCQVDSQVTMMFWYRQQPGQSLTLIATANQGSEATYESGFVIDKFPISRPNLTFSTLTVSNMSPEDSSIYLCSVEAGQGRNYGYTFGSGTRLTVV.